The 27 T cell receptor beta chains given below trace back to one sample, sequenced in a study of cytotoxic CD8 clonotypes in ibrutinib-treated CLL (dated by TCRdb to the early 2020s). What the time point label conveys for this sample: roughly 2 years on ibrutinib. The library came from the immunoSEQ multiplex PCR assay. TCRdb retrieved this table from immuneACCESS and kept in-frame rearrangements only. Not all clones are present; in checked studies, unresolved V genes account for under half, and no reason is known for the remainder. This sample gives more than 45,000 clones in total; approximately 82% of them show up just once. Over 20% of the sample goes to the ten largest clones. The starting material was PBMCs, obtained after 24 months of ibrutinib treatment. The receptor set was obtained from a human donor with chronic lymphocytic leukemia.

The gene calls are TRBV2 and TRBJ2-7, with 12 nucleotides matching TRBD1. V was clipped by 5 bases and J by 6 bases; unmatched bases: 17. This CDR3 has 18 amino acids. Germline CDR1 SNHLY, CDR2 FYNNEI. CDR3 nucleotide sequence: TGTGCCAGCAGTCCGAAGGGGACAGGGGGCCTTACGGGATCCGAGCAGTACTTC. It is translated as CASSPKGTGGLTGSEQYF.

The chain links TRBV19 to TRBJ2-7; 13 bases are shared with TRBD2. This CDR3 has 16 amino acids. CDR1 and CDR2 from the germline V gene are LNHDA and SQIVND (reference sequence). V was pared by 6 bases and J by 2 bases, with 7 bases of the junction left unmatched. CDR3 in DNA: TGTGCCAGTAGCCAGGGGACTAGCGGGGTTGCCTACGAGCAGTACTTC. Protein sequence: CASSQGTSGVAYEQYF. Based on the CDR3 plus reference TRBV19 and TRBJ2-7, the full variable domain is DGGITQSPKYLFRKEGQNVTLSCEQNLNHDAMYWYRQDPGQGLRLIYYSQIVNDFQKGDIAEGYSVSREKKESFPLTVTSAQKNPTAFYLCASSQGTSGVAYEQYFGPGTRLTVT.

J is TRBJ1-2 and V is TRBV29-1; TRBD1 matches 11 bases. The J segment lost 4 bases and the V segment lost 4 bases, leaving 5 bases of the junction unmatched. The V gene's germline CDR1 is SQVTM and CDR2 ANQGSEA. The CDR3 totals 14 residues. The DNA of the CDR3 is TGCAGCGTTGTAGGGACAGGGGGTAGCTATGGCTACACCTTC. Translation gives CSVVGTGGSYGYTF.

The V and J genes are TRBV15 and TRBJ1-2, with D unresolved. The CDR3 has 14 amino acids. Per germline, CDR1 LNHNV and CDR2 YYDKDF (reference sequence). Trimming stripped 0 bases from V and 3 bases from J, with 8 bases between. The CDR3 nucleotides are TGTGCCACCAGCAGAGATCCGAGCTACTATGGCTACACCTTC. Amino acids: CATSRDPSYYGYTF.

This clone showed up just once. This chain uses TRBV10-3 with TRBJ2-3, with D tentatively TRBD1 or TRBD2 (5 bases each). The V gene lost 6 bases and the J gene lost 0 bases, with 13 bases spanning the gap. CDR3 size: 15 residues. Germline V gene data show CDR1 as ENHRY and CDR2 as SYGVKD. In DNA form, the CDR3 reads TGTGCCATCAGCTCGGGACGGACTAGCACAGATACGCAGTATTTT. It translates to CAISSGRTSTDTQYF.

The chain recombines TRBV6-6 with TRBJ1-1; D not certain. The CDR3 spans 11 residues. With 4 bases removed from V and 3 bases from J, the gap between germline ends came to 3 bases. Germline V lookup: CDR1 MNHNY, CDR2 SVGAGI (reference sequence). The CDR3 coding sequence is TGTGCCAGCAGTTTCGACACTGAAGCTTTCTTT. Translated, it gives CASSFDTEAFF.

CDR3 amino acids: CASTSRNTGELFF. The CDR3 DNA follows: TGCGCCAGCACTAGCCGTAACACCGGGGAGCTGTTTTTT. The chain recombines TRBV10-1 with TRBJ2-2; D possibly corresponds to TRBD2 (5 bases). The V and J ends lost 7 bases and 2 bases respectively, with 8 bases between them. This CDR3 contains 13 residues. Germline CDR1 reads WNHNN; CDR2 reads SYGVQD (reference sequence).

The genes are TRBV28 and TRBJ2-1, with 9 bases fitting TRBD2. Germline assignment: CDR1 MDHEN and CDR2 SYDVKM. Losses at the gene ends were 5 bases for V and 0 bases for J; bases not matched to a gene: 14. The CDR3 is 19 amino acids. The CDR3 sequence is CASSRPALSGRNSYNEQFF. The DNA for the CDR3 is TGTGCCAGCAGTCGGCCCGCCCTTAGCGGGAGAAACTCCTACAATGAGCAGTTCTTC.

This chain uses TRBV28 with TRBJ2-1; 8 nucleotides agree with TRBD1. The CDR3 runs to 14 residues. V shed 6 bases and J 5 bases; nucleotides not matched to a gene: 6. The germline CDR1 and CDR2 sequences are MDHEN and SYDVKM. The chain's CDR3 is CASSQLDRDNEQFF. The DNA for the CDR3 is TGTGCCAGCAGCCAACTGGACAGGGACAATGAGCAGTTCTTC. Full variable domain (rest looked up from reference TRBV28 and TRBJ2-1): DVKVTQSSRYLVKRTGEKVFLECVQDMDHENMFWYRQDPGLGLRLIYFSYDVKMKEKGDIPEGYSVSREKKERFSLILESASTNQTSMYLCASSQLDRDNEQFFGPGTRLTVL.

This clone was observed once. The V gene is TRBV10-1, the J gene TRBJ2-2, with TRBD1 identical over 9 bases. V shed 3 bases, J shed 4 bases, and the junction held 9 bases outside the gene matches. The CDR3 loop spans 17 amino acids. Germline V gene data show CDR1 as WNHNN and CDR2 as SYGVQD (reference sequence). The CDR3 DNA sequence: TGCGCCAGCAGTGAACCGAACGACAGGGGGATCACCGGGGAGCTGTTTTTT. It specifies CASSEPNDRGITGELFF.

The V call is TRBV27, the J call TRBJ2-7; a possible D gene is TRBD1 (5 bases). The germline CDR1 and CDR2 sequences are MNHEY and SMNVEV (reference sequence). V was trimmed by 2 bases and J by 0 bases, leaving 8 bases between them. The CDR3 has 14 residues. The CDR3 bases are TGTGCCAGCAGTTTAGCAGGGAACTCCTACGAGCAGTACTTC. Translating it yields CASSLAGNSYEQYF.

This clone was picked up a small number of times. The V call is TRBV19, the J call TRBJ1-5; D not certain. V was cut by 5 bases and J by 2 bases, with 13 bases left in between. The length of the CDR3 is 15 residues. CDR1 is LNHDA and CDR2 is SQIVND in the germline V gene (reference sequence). CDR3 loop: CASSGEGRGNQPQHF. The CDR3 nucleotides read TGTGCCAGTAGTGGGGAGGGAAGGGGCAATCAGCCCCAGCATTTT.

This clone was detected a few times. The CDR3 sequence: CSVDSSGTYNEQFF. The CDR3 DNA follows: TGCAGCGTTGATTCTTCCGGGACCTACAATGAGCAGTTCTTC. The chain recombines TRBV29-1 with TRBJ2-1; tentative D call: TRBD2 (5 bases). V lost 3 bases, J lost 2 bases, and 11 bases lay in between. Germline-derived CDR1 and CDR2 are SQVTM and ANQGSEA. This CDR3 spans 14 amino acids.

The genes are TRBV25-1 and TRBJ2-3; TRBD1 matches 7 bases. The CDR3 loop spans 15 amino acids. The trim removed 6 bases at V and 0 bases at J, leaving 6 bases unmatched. The germline gives CDR1 MGHDK, CDR2 SYGVNS. Here the CDR3 DNA reads TGTGCCAGCAGCCCACCAGGGGGAAGCACAGATACGCAGTATTTT. This translates into CASSPPGGSTDTQYF.

In its sample, this clone was seen a few times. The rearrangement uses TRBV7-2 and TRBJ2-7, with 11 nucleotides matching TRBD2. V lost 6 bases and J lost 4; bases outside the gene matches: 8. Germline V gene sequence: CDR1 SGHTA, CDR2 FQGNSA. The CDR3 consists of 15 residues. Here the CDR3 reads CASRFALAGVYEQYF. CDR3 nucleotides: TGTGCCAGCAGATTCGCACTAGCGGGGGTTTACGAGCAGTACTTC.

This chain connects TRBV28 to TRBJ2-2; 13 positions agree with TRBD2. The trim removed 0 bases at V and 8 bases at J, leaving 6 bases unmatched. Germline V gives CDR1 MDHEN, CDR2 SYDVKM. The CDR3 is 17 residues long. The CDR3 protein is CASSLWRLAGGPGELFF. For the CDR3, the DNA is TGTGCCAGCAGTTTATGGCGACTAGCGGGAGGTCCTGGGGAGCTGTTTTTT.

The V and J genes are TRBV6-5 and TRBJ1-5; D is possibly TRBD1 (6 bases). The germline V and J ends were trimmed by 5 bases and 4 bases, with 15 bases remaining between them. CDR1 and CDR2 (germline): MNHEY, SVGAGI. The CDR3 contains 15 residues. The CDR3 loop is CASSPRQARNQPQHF. The DNA for the CDR3 is TGTGCCAGCAGTCCCAGACAGGCAAGGAATCAGCCCCAGCATTTT.

This clone was counted a single time. J is TRBJ1-5 and V is TRBV15, with 9 bases fitting TRBD1. Germline V gene data show CDR1 as LNHNV and CDR2 as YYDKDF (reference sequence). V was clipped by 0 bases and J by 5 bases; unmatched bases: 8. CDR3 size: 17 residues. CDR3 nucleotides: TGTGCCACCAGCAGAGATTGGGGACAGGGAATCGATCAGCCCCAGCATTTT. Amino acids: CATSRDWGQGIDQPQHF.

The chain recombines TRBV7-3 with TRBJ2-2; D is unresolved. V was shortened by 4 bases and J by 5 bases, with 11 bases between the two germline ends. The germline V gene encodes CDR1 SGHTA and CDR2 FQGTGA. This CDR3 comprises 14 residues. As DNA, the CDR3 is TGTGCCAGCAGCTACTTTATGGGTACCGGGGAGCTGTTTTTT. Amino acid sequence: CASSYFMGTGELFF.

V usage is TRBV29-1 and J usage is TRBJ2-3; 13 bases align to TRBD2. The J segment lost 2 bases and the V segment lost 3 bases, leaving 2 bases of the junction unmatched. CDR3 size: 15 residues. Germline V gene sequence: CDR1 SQVTM, CDR2 ANQGSEA. The chain's CDR3 is CSVDTSGRATDTQYF. The CDR3 DNA sequence: TGCAGCGTTGATACTAGCGGGAGGGCCACAGATACGCAGTATTTT.

This chain joins TRBV5-5 and TRBJ2-7; tentative D call: TRBD1 (6 bases). The germline CDR1 and CDR2 sequences are SGHKS and YYEKEE (reference sequence). The CDR3 length is 13 residues. V was clipped by 4 bases and J by 3 bases, with 11 bases between them. CDR3 loop: CASSLGTIYEQYF. For the CDR3, the DNA is TGTGCCAGCAGCCTCGGGACAATCTACGAGCAGTACTTC.

The V and J genes are TRBV11-1 and TRBJ2-7; maybe TRBD2 (7 bases). The CDR3 totals 14 residues. V lost 6 bases and J lost 2, with 14 bases in between. Germline lookup yields CDR1 SGHAT and CDR2 FQDESV (reference sequence). The CDR3 DNA reads as TGTGCCAGCAGTACCCTGCGGGGGCCCTACGAGCAGTACTTC. Protein: CASSTLRGPYEQYF.

This chain joins TRBV27 and TRBJ2-3, with 8 bases matching TRBD1. There are 16 residues in the CDR3. V dropped 7 bases and J dropped 6; count of bases not matched to a gene: 15. Germline V gives CDR1 MNHEY, CDR2 SMNVEV (reference sequence). CDR3: CASTLRKTGEVDTQYF. The CDR3 DNA follows: TGTGCCAGCACCTTAAGGAAGACAGGGGAGGTCGATACGCAGTATTTT.

The chain is built from TRBV5-1 and TRBJ2-7, with 9 nucleotides matching TRBD1. The CDR3 totals 14 residues. Germline loops: CDR1 SGHRS, CDR2 YFSETQ. The ends lost 3 bases at V and 3 bases at J; junction bases unmatched: 4. In DNA, the CDR3 is TGCGCCAGCAGCTCCGGGACAGGGAACTACGAGCAGTACTTC. It yields the protein CASSSGTGNYEQYF.

This clone showed up just once. This sequence joins TRBV25-1 and TRBJ2-2, with D perhaps TRBD2 (7 bases). Per germline, CDR1 MGHDK and CDR2 SYGVNS. V was clipped by 4 bases and J by 4 bases, with 19 bases between them. The length of the CDR3 is 17 residues. The CDR3 is CASSAPEGGGTTGELFF. DNA of the CDR3: TGTGCCAGCAGTGCCCCAGAAGGGGGAGGGACCACCGGGGAGCTGTTTTTT.

The chain couples TRBV5-1 to TRBJ2-2; D not certain. CDR1 is SGHRS, CDR2 YFSETQ, per germline. The CDR3 is made up of 13 amino acids. Between the trimmed V and J ends, which lost 4 bases and 4 bases, there was a span of 8 bases. CDR3 nucleotide sequence: TGCGCCAGCAGCCCTACGCCCACCGGGGAGCTGTTTTTT. Translation: CASSPTPTGELFF. The full variable domain, with the rest looked up from reference TRBV5-1 and TRBJ2-2, is KAGVTQTPRYLIKTRGQQVTLSCSPISGHRSVSWYQQTPGQGLQFLFEYFSETQRNKGNFPGRFSGRQFSNSRSEMNVSTLELGDSALYLCASSPTPTGELFFGEGSRLTVL.

The rearrangement links TRBV9 to TRBJ2-1; D might be TRBD1 or TRBD2, each matching 5 bases. Germline V gene sequence: CDR1 SGDLS, CDR2 YYNGEE. Trimming took 4 bases from V and 6 from J, leaving 14 bases between them. CDR3 size: 14 residues. The CDR3 nucleotides are TGTGCCAGCAGCTCATCGGGGCAGTCCAATGAGCAGTTCTTC. Translating it yields CASSSSGQSNEQFF.